The 18 T cell receptor beta chains below come from one sample, sequenced in a study of T cell responses to AZD1222 COVID-19 vaccine. Repertoires were generated with immunoSEQ multiplex PCR, while TCRdb's copy carries only in-frame clones and drops some. The table shows 110,000 or so clones, with about 90% occurring only once. The specimen comprised peripheral blood, sampled on day 0 of AZD1222 vaccination. Every receptor here comes from an adult in good health.

J is TRBJ2-1 and V is TRBV5-1; unclear D gene. Germline V CDR1 and CDR2: SGHRS, YFSETQ. Trimming cost V 3 bases and J 0 bases, with 19 bases left between them. This CDR3 is 18 amino acids long. The CDR3: CASSSPGTSGSSYNEQFF. The CDR3 nucleotides read TGCGCCAGCAGCTCGCCAGGAACTTCAGGAAGCTCCTACAATGAGCAGTTCTTC.

The V gene is TRBV7-2, the J gene TRBJ2-7; a weak D match, TRBD1 (6 bases). In germline, CDR1 is SGHTA, CDR2 FQGNSA. This CDR3 spans 17 amino acids. The V end lost 2 bases, the J end lost 3 bases, and 20 bases lay between the germline ends. The CDR3 sequence: CASSLLSLALGGYEQYF. The CDR3 coding sequence is TGTGCCAGCAGCTTACTCTCTCTAGCTTTAGGGGGCTACGAGCAGTACTTC.

This chain links TRBV11-2 with TRBJ2-1; D is perhaps TRBD2 (5 bases). V gave up 5 bases and J gave up 4 bases, with 9 bases separating them. CDR3 length: 13 amino acids. Per the germline V gene, CDR1 is SGHAT and CDR2 is FQNNGV. Written as DNA, the CDR3 is TGTGCCAGCAGCCTTGGGAGATACAATGAGCAGTTCTTC. Amino acids: CASSLGRYNEQFF. Based on the CDR3 plus reference TRBV11-2 and TRBJ2-1, the full variable domain is EAGVAQSPRYKIIEKRQSVAFWCNPISGHATLYWYQQILGQGPKLLIQFQNNGVVDDSQLPKDRFSAERLKGVDSTLKIQPAKLEDSAVYLCASSLGRYNEQFFGPGTRLTVL.

The V and J genes are TRBV5-6 and TRBJ1-5; D is unresolved. This CDR3 spans 14 amino acids. Germline CDR1 and CDR2: SGHDT and YYEEEE. Trimming took 1 base from V and 0 from J, leaving 5 bases between them. The CDR3 DNA reads as TGTGCCAGCAGCTTGTACCATAGCAATCAGCCCCAGCATTTT. This gives the protein CASSLYHSNQPQHF. Looking up the rest from reference TRBV5-6 and TRBJ1-5 gives the full variable domain: DAGVTQSPTHLIKTRGQQVTLRCSPKSGHDTVSWYQQALGQGPQFIFQYYEEEERQRGNFPDRFSGHQFPNYSSELNVNALLLGDSALYLCASSLYHSNQPQHFGDGTRLSIL.

This chain joins TRBV5-8 and TRBJ1-5; D not certain. The CDR3 length is 13 residues. Germline values: CDR1 SGHTS, CDR2 YDEGEE. With 2 bases removed from V and 3 bases from J, the gap between germline ends came to 6 bases. This chain's CDR3 is CASSFRFNQPQHF. As DNA, the CDR3 is TGTGCCAGCAGCTTTAGGTTCAATCAGCCCCAGCATTTT.

This chain joins TRBV19 and TRBJ2-3, with TRBD2 matching over 12 bases. The CDR3 contains 17 residues. The V segment lost 3 bases and the J segment 4 bases; nucleotides outside the gene matches: 8. In germline, CDR1 is LNHDA, CDR2 SQIVND (reference sequence). For the CDR3, the DNA is TGTGCCAGTAGTATGGCTAGCGGGAGGGTATCACCAGATACGCAGTATTTT. As protein: CASSMASGRVSPDTQYF.

The chain has TRBV12-3 or TRBV12-4 and TRBJ1-5; D perhaps matches TRBD1 (5 bases). CDR3 length: 12 amino acids. V gave up 6 bases and J gave up 5 bases, with 8 bases separating them. CDR3 amino acids: CASSPGYQPQHF. DNA of the CDR3: TGTGCCAGCAGCCCAGGGTATCAGCCCCAGCATTTT.

The rearrangement links TRBV5-1 to TRBJ2-7, with TRBD2 matching 10 bases. The CDR3 runs to 16 residues. Germline V gene data show CDR1 as SGHRS and CDR2 as YFSETQ. The J segment lost 7 bases and the V segment lost 3 bases, leaving 13 bases of the junction unmatched. The CDR3 DNA sequence: TGCGCCAGCAGCTCGGAAGCGGGAGGGCCTAGAAAGGAGCAGTACTTC. Translation gives CASSSEAGGPRKEQYF.

The chain uses TRBV6-5 and TRBJ1-6; D is undetermined. This CDR3 comprises 14 residues. Germline loops: CDR1 MNHEY, CDR2 SVGAGI. The V gene lost 5 bases and the J gene lost 9 bases, with 14 bases spanning the gap. CDR3 sequence: CASSRSPSTSPLHF. CDR3 DNA: TGTGCCAGCAGTAGGTCCCCGAGCACTTCACCCCTCCACTTT.

The CDR3 nucleotides read TGTGCCAGCAGCTTCCCGTCCAGAAGCTCCTACAATGAGCAGTTCTTC. It codes for CASSFPSRSSYNEQFF. The chain combines TRBV13 with TRBJ2-1; D gene unclear. CDR1 is PRHDT and CDR2 is FYEKMQ in the germline V gene (reference sequence). The CDR3 length is 16 residues. The germline V and J ends were trimmed by 3 bases and 0 bases, with 12 bases remaining between them.

The J gene is TRBJ2-3, the V gene TRBV9; D is undetermined. CDR1 is SGDLS, CDR2 YYNGEE, per germline. V was trimmed by 0 bases and J by 2 bases, leaving 13 bases between them. The CDR3 has 16 residues. CDR3 in DNA: TGTGCCAGCAGCGTAGGAGGAGCCCCGGACACAGATACGCAGTATTTT. This translates into CASSVGGAPDTDTQYF.

This clone was recorded only once. The chain links TRBV18 to TRBJ2-7, with 15 bases that match TRBD2. The J segment lost 5 bases and the V segment lost 3 bases, leaving 2 bases of the junction unmatched. Germline lookup yields CDR1 KGHSH and CDR2 LQKENI. The CDR3 runs to 15 residues. CDR3 DNA sequence: TGTGCCAGCTCACCGGGACTAGCGGGAGGTAACGAGCAGTACTTC. Translating gives CASSPGLAGGNEQYF.

V usage is TRBV11-3 and J usage is TRBJ2-1; D gene uncertain. The V end was cut by 1 base, the J end by 0 bases, with 7 bases between. Germline CDR1 and CDR2: SGHNT and YENEEA. The CDR3 contains 15 residues. In nucleotides, the CDR3 is TGTGCCAGCAGCTTAGGTCAGAGCTCCTACAATGAGCAGTTCTTC. Translating it yields CASSLGQSSYNEQFF.

The chain joins TRBV3-1 (or the pseudogene TRBV3-2) to TRBJ2-3; D unclear. The germline V gene encodes CDR1 LGHDT and CDR2 YNNKEL (reference sequence). The V gene lost 0 bases and the J gene lost 0 bases, with 10 bases spanning the gap. This CDR3 comprises 16 residues. The CDR3 reads CASSQDRSTSTDTQYF. The CDR3, as DNA: TGTGCCAGCAGCCAAGATCGAAGCACTAGCACAGATACGCAGTATTTT.

The chain recombines TRBV28 with TRBJ1-1, with a possible D match to TRBD1 (6 bases). The germline V and J ends were trimmed by 4 bases and 4 bases, with 16 bases remaining between them. The CDR3 has 15 amino acids. Germline V gene sequence: CDR1 MDHEN, CDR2 SYDVKM. The chain's CDR3 is CASSSNFGQFTEAFF. Written as DNA, the CDR3 is TGTGCCAGCAGTTCGAACTTTGGACAGTTCACTGAAGCTTTCTTT. Based on the CDR3 plus reference TRBV28 and TRBJ1-1, the full variable domain is DVKVTQSSRYLVKRTGEKVFLECVQDMDHENMFWYRQDPGLGLRLIYFSYDVKMKEKGDIPEGYSVSREKKERFSLILESASTNQTSMYLCASSSNFGQFTEAFFGQGTRLTVV.

V is TRBV19 and J is TRBJ1-1; 9 positions match TRBD1. Unmatched junction bases numbered 13, after V lost 6 bases and J lost 5 bases. The CDR3 extends over 16 amino acids. Germline V gene sequence: CDR1 LNHDA, CDR2 SQIVND (reference sequence). CDR3 sequence (DNA): TGTGCCAGTAGCCGGACCCGACAGGGGGAAGGTACTGAAGCTTTCTTT. Amino acids: CASSRTRQGEGTEAFF.

For the CDR3, the DNA is TGTGCCAGCAGCTTAGCGATCTCAGGGAACTATGGCTACACCTTC. Encoded protein: CASSLAISGNYGYTF. This rearrangement joins TRBV11-1 to TRBJ1-2, with D perhaps TRBD1 (5 bases). The germline gives CDR1 SGHAT, CDR2 FQDESV (reference sequence). Trimming stripped 0 bases from V and 2 bases from J, with 10 bases between. CDR3 size: 15 residues.

The V and J genes are TRBV7-2 and TRBJ1-3, with D perhaps TRBD1 (6 bases). CDR1 SGHTA and CDR2 FQGNSA come from the germline V gene. The CDR3 runs to 15 residues. Deletions cut 5 bases from V and 4 bases from J, with 15 bases between. DNA of the CDR3: TGTGCCAGCAGCCGGGGGGGCAGCCTGGGAAACACCATATATTTT. Translation: CASSRGGSLGNTIYF.